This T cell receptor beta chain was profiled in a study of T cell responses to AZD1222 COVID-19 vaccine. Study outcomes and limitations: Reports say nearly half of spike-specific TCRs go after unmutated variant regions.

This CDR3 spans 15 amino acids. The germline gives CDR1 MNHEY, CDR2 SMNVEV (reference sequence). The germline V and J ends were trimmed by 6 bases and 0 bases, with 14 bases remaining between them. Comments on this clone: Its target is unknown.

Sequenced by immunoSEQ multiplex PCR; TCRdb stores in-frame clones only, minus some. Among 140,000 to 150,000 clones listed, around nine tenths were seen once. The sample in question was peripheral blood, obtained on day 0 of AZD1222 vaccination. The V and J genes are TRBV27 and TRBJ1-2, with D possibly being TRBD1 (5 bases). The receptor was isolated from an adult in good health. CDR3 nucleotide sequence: TGTGCCAGCAGGGGGTCGGGACTAGCTAACTATGGCTACACCTTC. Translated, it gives CASRGSGLANYGYTF.